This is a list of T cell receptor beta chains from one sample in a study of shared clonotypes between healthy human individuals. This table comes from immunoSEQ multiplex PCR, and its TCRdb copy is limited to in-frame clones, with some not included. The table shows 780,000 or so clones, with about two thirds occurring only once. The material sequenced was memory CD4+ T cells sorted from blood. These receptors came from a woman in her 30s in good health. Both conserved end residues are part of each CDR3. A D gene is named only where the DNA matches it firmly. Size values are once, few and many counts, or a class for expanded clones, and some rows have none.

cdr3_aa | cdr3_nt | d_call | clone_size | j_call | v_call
CASSLLGLRSYNEQFF | TGTGCCAGCAGCTTATTGGGACTGCGATCCTACAATGAGCAGTTCTTC | - | - | TRBJ2-1 | TRBV7-8
CASSESGRSDTQYF | TGCGCCAGCAGTGAAAGCGGGAGATCAGATACGCAGTATTTT | TRBD2 | many | TRBJ2-3 | TRBV10-1
CASSLRQGARTEAFF | TGCGCCAGCAGCCTGCGACAGGGGGCGCGGACTGAAGCTTTCTTT | TRBD1 | - | TRBJ1-1 | TRBV5-1
CAISAPNFPTGEQYF | TGTGCCATCAGTGCGCCGAACTTCCCCACTGGCGAGCAGTACTTC | - | many | TRBJ2-7 | TRBV10-3
CAWGTGQVEKLFF | TGTGCCTGGGGCACTGGGCAAGTTGAAAAACTGTTTTTT | - | - | TRBJ1-4 | TRBV30
CASSLNMDTEAFF | TGTGCCAGCAGCTTAAATATGGACACTGAAGCTTTCTTT | - | - | TRBJ1-1 | TRBV7-9
CASSLMAGYTQYF | TGTGCCAGCAGTTTAATGGCGGGGTATACGCAGTATTTT | - | few | TRBJ2-3 | TRBV27
CASSWGLADLNEQFF | TGTGCCAGCAGCTGGGGACTAGCGGACCTCAATGAGCAGTTCTTC | TRBD2 | once | TRBJ2-1 | TRBV7-9
CASTPGTGVLPGANVLTF | TGTGCCAGTACCCCCGGGACAGGGGTATTGCCTGGGGCCAACGTCCTGACTTTC | TRBD1 | - | TRBJ2-6 | TRBV19
CASSLGTTGSQPQHF | TGTGCCAGCAGTTTGGGCACTACAGGGAGCCAGCCCCAGCATTTT | - | few | TRBJ1-5 | TRBV28
CTSSQDLAGVLQETQYF | TGCACCAGCAGCCAAGATCTAGCGGGAGTCCTCCAAGAGACCCAGTACTTC | - | many | TRBJ2-5 | TRBV1
CASSSHMGNYEQFF | TGTGCCAGCAGTTCCCACATGGGAAACTATGAGCAGTTCTTC | - | - | TRBJ2-1 | TRBV6-6
CASSPTGGPYNEQFF | TGTGCCAGCAGCCCCACGGGCGGGCCGTACAATGAGCAGTTCTTC | - | few | TRBJ2-1 | TRBV7-7
CASISLRSSGNTIYF | TGTGCCAGCATTTCCCTTAGAAGCTCTGGAAACACCATATATTTT | - | - | TRBJ1-3 | TRBV6-1
CASSQRGGNTEAFF | TGTGCCAGCAGCCAAAGGGGGGGGAACACTGAAGCTTTCTTT | - | - | TRBJ1-1 | TRBV7-2
CASSLGSGHSYEQYF | TGTGCCAGCAGCTTGGGTAGCGGACACTCCTACGAGCAGTACTTC | - | - | TRBJ2-7 | TRBV5-4
CASSLSTSLVADTQYF | TGCGCCAGCAGCCTAAGCACAAGCTTAGTCGCAGATACGCAGTATTTT | - | - | TRBJ2-3 | TRBV4-1
CASSVAGGEKLFF | TGTGCCAGCAGCGTAGCCGGTGGGGAAAAACTGTTTTTT | - | - | TRBJ1-4 | TRBV9
CASSLLNEQYF | TGTGCCAGCAGCTTGCTGAACGAGCAGTACTTC | - | - | TRBJ2-7 | TRBV5-4
CAISENTDTQYF | TGTGCCATCAGTGAGAACACAGATACGCAGTATTTT | - | few | TRBJ2-3 | TRBV10-3
CASTPWAMPGANVLTF | TGTGCCAGCACCCCCTGGGCGATGCCTGGGGCCAACGTCCTGACTTTC | - | few | TRBJ2-6 | TRBV13
CASSPVRETQYF | TGTGCCAGCAGTCCGGTTAGGGAGACCCAGTACTTC | - | - | TRBJ2-5 | TRBV2
CASSEGHSNEQYF | TGTGCCAGCTCGGAAGGACATTCCAACGAGCAGTACTTC | - | - | TRBJ2-7 | TRBV18
CASSLGRRNSPLHF | TGTGCCAGCAGTCTGGGACGTCGTAATTCACCCCTCCACTTT | - | - | TRBJ1-6 | TRBV28
CASSQGPLGQYF | TGTGCCAGCAGCCAAGGGCCGCTAGGGCAGTACTTC | - | - | TRBJ2-7 | TRBV14
CASGSPDRRSSYEQYF | TGTGCTAGTGGTTCCCCGGACAGAAGGAGCTCCTACGAGCAGTACTTC | - | - | TRBJ2-7 | TRBV12-5
CASSDKYQTSGSYEQYF | TGTGCCAGCAGTGATAAGTATCAGACTAGCGGGTCCTACGAGCAGTACTTC | TRBD2 | - | TRBJ2-7 | TRBV6-1
CASSLRDTQYF | TGTGCCAGCAGTTTGCGAGATACGCAGTATTTT | - | - | TRBJ2-3 | TRBV28
CASRGRTANTEAFF | TGTGCCAGCAGAGGACGGACGGCGAACACTGAAGCTTTCTTT | - | - | TRBJ1-1 | TRBV2
CASSFGGRRRYEQYF | TGTGCCAGCAGTTTCGGGGGGCGGAGGCGCTACGAGCAGTACTTC | - | - | TRBJ2-7 | TRBV28
CASSRRSLSSYNEQFF | TGTGCCAGCAGCCGGCGGTCGCTGAGCTCCTACAATGAGCAGTTCTTC | - | many | TRBJ2-1 | TRBV7-9
CASSLEGRGYGYTF | TGCGCCAGCAGCTTGGAAGGGAGGGGCTATGGCTACACCTTC | - | many | TRBJ1-2 | TRBV5-1
CASSQDTDGSGNTIYF | TGCGCCAGCAGCCAAGACACGGACGGCTCTGGAAACACCATATATTTT | - | few | TRBJ1-3 | TRBV4-1
CASSLVGSRGEQFF | TGTGCCAGCAGCTTAGTCGGGAGCCGGGGTGAGCAGTTCTTC | - | - | TRBJ2-1 | TRBV7-3
CASSTGFSTDTQYF | TGTGCCAGCAGCACAGGGTTTAGCACAGATACGCAGTATTTT | - | - | TRBJ2-3 | TRBV7-9
CASSLVASAGEQFF | TGTGCCAGCAGCTTAGTCGCTAGCGCAGGTGAGCAGTTCTTC | - | - | TRBJ2-1 | TRBV11-2
CASREGFYEQYF | TGTGCCAGCAGGGAAGGTTTCTACGAGCAGTACTTC | - | - | TRBJ2-7 | TRBV6-1